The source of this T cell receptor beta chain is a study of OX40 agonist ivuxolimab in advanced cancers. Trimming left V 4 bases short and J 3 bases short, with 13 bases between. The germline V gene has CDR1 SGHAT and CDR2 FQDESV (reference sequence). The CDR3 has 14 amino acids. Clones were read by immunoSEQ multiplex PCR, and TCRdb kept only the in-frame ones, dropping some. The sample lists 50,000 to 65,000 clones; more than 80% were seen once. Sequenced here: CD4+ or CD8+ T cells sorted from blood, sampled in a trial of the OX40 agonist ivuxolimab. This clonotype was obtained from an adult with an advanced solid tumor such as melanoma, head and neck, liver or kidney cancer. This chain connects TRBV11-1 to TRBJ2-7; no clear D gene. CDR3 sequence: CASSSSVTGYEQYF. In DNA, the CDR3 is TGTGCCAGCAGCTCCTCCGTGACGGGCTACGAGCAGTACTTC.